The next 7 T cell receptor beta chains were all read from a single sample in a study of PD-1 blockade in classical Hodgkin lymphoma (dated by TCRdb to 2019 to 2021). The time point label, as the study defines it: cycle 2 day 1 (C2D1) of nivolumab. Every trial patient had relapsed after autologous stem cell transplantation, and cohorts A, B and C differed in prior brentuximab vedotin exposure. The library was obtained by the immunoSEQ multiplex PCR assay. Entries here come from immuneACCESS through TCRdb and include only in-frame sequences with V and J called. Some clones fail to appear in such tables; in the studies checked, an unresolved V gene covers under half of the shortfall, and the cause of the remainder is unknown. Recorded for this sample are about 36,000 clones; about 70% of them occurred a single time. Of the sample, roughly an eighth is held by the ten largest clones. The sample was peripheral blood mononuclear cells (PBMCs), taken before the second cycle of nivolumab. Receptor source: a human donor with classical Hodgkin lymphoma.

The rearrangement links TRBV4-3 to TRBJ1-1; the D is unclear. Germline values: CDR1 LGHNA, CDR2 YSLEER. The CDR3 has 17 residues. The ends were cut back, 0 bases at V and 1 base at J, with 15 bases in the middle. DNA for the CDR3: TGCGCCAGCAGCCAAGATCCCAGAAGTCATAGGAACACTGAAGCTTTCTTT. Translation: CASSQDPRSHRNTEAFF.

V usage is TRBV7-2 and J usage is TRBJ1-2; no clear D gene. With 1 base removed from V and 4 bases from J, the gap between germline ends came to 7 bases. The CDR3 spans 13 residues. The germline V gene has CDR1 SGHTA and CDR2 FQGNSA. CDR3 coding DNA: TGTGCCAGCAGCTTAGACAGCTCCTATGGCTACACCTTC. Its translation is CASSLDSSYGYTF.

The chain links TRBV6-5 to TRBJ2-7; D remains unclear. Germline CDR1 MNHEY, CDR2 SVGAGI. Trimming left V 0 bases short and J 3 bases short, with 6 bases between. The CDR3 length is 13 residues. The CDR3 DNA follows: TGTGCCAGCAGTTACTCGACGTACTACGAGCAGTACTTC. Translated: CASSYSTYYEQYF.

The chain has TRBV10-3 and TRBJ1-6; no firm D call. The CDR3 has 12 amino acids. Trimming shortened V by 3 bases and J by 15 bases, and 12 bases separated the two germline ends. Germline loops: CDR1 ENHRY, CDR2 SYGVKD. The CDR3 here is CAISDLVGNLHF. CDR3 coding DNA: TGTGCCATCAGTGACTTGGTGGGTAACCTCCACTTT.

The V gene is TRBV7-9, the J gene TRBJ2-1; D may be TRBD1 or TRBD2 (5 bases each). Germline V lookup: CDR1 SEHNR, CDR2 FQNEAQ (reference sequence). Between the trimmed V and J ends, which lost 6 bases and 7 bases, there was a span of 10 bases. There are 12 residues in the CDR3. Here the CDR3 DNA reads TGTGCCAGCAGTGGGGACCGGAATGAGCAGTTCTTC. Its translation is CASSGDRNEQFF.

This CDR3 reads CASSYSFQGAAGEQYF. CDR3 coding DNA: TGTGCCAGCAGTTACTCTTTCCAGGGGGCTGCTGGCGAGCAGTACTTC. The rearrangement uses TRBV6-6 and TRBJ2-7; 8 bases agree with TRBD1. Germline lookup yields CDR1 MNHNY and CDR2 SVGAGI (reference sequence). The CDR3 totals 16 residues. Trimming removed 0 bases from V and 6 bases from J; junction bases left unmatched: 10.

This rearrangement joins TRBV27 to TRBJ2-7, with D possibly being TRBD1 (6 bases). The germline V gene encodes CDR1 MNHEY and CDR2 SMNVEV (reference sequence). This CDR3 region has 15 residues. V was clipped by 3 bases and J by 3 bases, with 15 bases between them. For the CDR3, the DNA is TGTGCCAGCAGTTTCCTCCCGGGACAAATCTACGAGCAGTACTTC. Amino acids: CASSFLPGQIYEQYF.